This is a list of T cell receptor beta chains from one sample in a study of CD8 T cells in ankylosing spondylitis. One entry per CDR3 protein results from TCRdb running MiXCR on the 5' RACE reads. The sample shows over 150,000 distinct CDR3 sequences, 9.5% to 15% of them seen only once. Sequencing was carried out using blood, either unsorted or a sorted T cell fraction (not recorded which). These receptor sequences come from a male donor with ankylosing spondylitis or in good health (not recorded which). The CDR3 runs from the conserved cysteine through the conserved F or W. The D gene is left open where the match is weak. Clone size appears in some rows only: once, few, many, or a class for an expanded clone.

j_call	v_call	clone_size	d_call	cdr3_aa	cdr3_nt
TRBJ1-1	TRBV9	-	-	CASSPPTEMNTEAFF	TGTGCCAGCAGCCCGCCGACGGAGATGAACACTGAAGCTTTCTTT
TRBJ2-1	TRBV7-9	-	TRBD1	CASSHGTASYNEQFF	TGTGCCAGCAGCCATGGGACAGCCTCCTACAATGAGCAGTTCTTC
TRBJ2-7	TRBV2	few	TRBD1	CASSFFEGQESYEQYF	TGTGCCAGCAGTTTCTTTGAGGGACAGGAGTCCTACGAGCAGTACTTC
TRBJ1-2	TRBV12-3/TRBV12-4	-	-	CALGGVYGYTF	TGTGCCCTGGGAGGAGTTTATGGCTACACCTTC
TRBJ2-7	TRBV28	-	TRBD1	CASSFGQGVIYEQYF	TGTGCCAGCAGTTTTGGTCAGGGGGTAATTTACGAGCAGTACTTC
TRBJ2-5	TRBV12-3/TRBV12-4	many	-	CASSGETQYF	TGTGCCAGCAGTGGAGAGACCCAGTACTTC
TRBJ2-7	TRBV12-5	few	TRBD1	CASGLGGTGQGVEQYF	TGTGCTAGTGGTTTGGGTGGGACCGGACAGGGGGTCGAGCAGTACTTC
TRBJ2-7	TRBV10-2	-	-	CASSEHTREQYF	TGCGCCAGCAGTGAGCATACCCGCGAGCAGTACTTC
TRBJ1-1	TRBV27	few	TRBD1	CASSFGVRGDTEAFF	TGTGCCAGCAGTTTTGGGGTCAGGGGGGACACTGAAGCTTTCTTT
TRBJ2-7	TRBV4-1	few	-	CASSLVWGPRSSYEQYF	TGCGCCAGCAGTCTTGTTTGGGGACCGAGGAGCTCCTACGAGCAGTACTTC
TRBJ2-3	TRBV11-2	many	TRBD2	CASSPGGFTDTQYF	TGTGCCAGCAGTCCCGGGGGGTTCACAGATACGCAGTATTTT
TRBJ2-7	TRBV6-2/TRBV6-3	few	TRBD2	CASSYSNSGGPVEQYF	TGTGCCAGCAGTTACTCGAATAGCGGGGGACCCGTCGAGCAGTACTTC
TRBJ2-3	TRBV11-2	-	-	CASSQSVYTDTQYF	TGTGCCAGCAGCCAAAGCGTATACACAGATACGCAGTATTTT
TRBJ1-5	TRBV27	few	TRBD1	CASSWDSFNQPQHF	TGTGCCAGCAGTTGGGACAGCTTCAATCAGCCCCAGCATTTT
TRBJ2-7	TRBV12-3/TRBV12-4	-	-	CASSPEASYEQYF	TGTGCCAGCAGTCCCGAGGCTAGCTACGAGCAGTACTTC
TRBJ1-2	TRBV30	few	-	CAWIPRWFNYGYTF	TGTGCCTGGATTCCCCGGTGGTTTAACTATGGCTACACCTTC
TRBJ2-4	TRBV12-5	-	TRBD1	CASGLDPTGVRNIQYF	TGTGCTAGTGGTTTGGACCCGACAGGGGTGCGGAACATTCAGTACTTC
TRBJ1-4	TRBV4-1	many	TRBD1	CASSQGQVWDATNEKLFF	TGCGCCAGCAGCCAGGGACAGGTTTGGGATGCAACTAATGAAAAACTGTTTTTT
TRBJ2-3	TRBV12-3/TRBV12-4	few	TRBD2	CASSLQGGYDTQYF	TGTGCCAGCAGTTTACAGGGAGGGTACGATACGCAGTATTTT
TRBJ2-1	TRBV6-2/TRBV6-3	-	-	CASSSFWAESSYNEQFF	TGTGCCAGCAGTTCGTTTTGGGCCGAGAGCTCCTACAATGAGCAGTTCTTC
TRBJ2-7	TRBV5-1	many	-	CASSSYGGSYEQYF	TGCGCCAGCAGCTCCTACGGAGGCTCCTACGAGCAGTACTTC
TRBJ2-7	TRBV4-1	-	-	CASSQAGGPYEQYF	TGCGCCAGCAGCCAAGCCGGCGGTCCCTACGAGCAGTACTTC
TRBJ2-2	TRBV29-1	-	-	CSVVLYTGELFF	TGCAGCGTCGTACTTTACACCGGGGAGCTGTTTTTT
TRBJ2-1	TRBV5-1	many	TRBD2	CASSLASTTSGVYNEQFF	TGCGCCAGCAGCTTGGCCTCTACGACTAGCGGGGTTTACAATGAGCAGTTCTTC
TRBJ2-7	TRBV28	few	-	CASESLSGGYEQYF	TGTGCCAGCGAATCCCTGAGTGGGGGCTACGAGCAGTACTTC